Listed here is a single T cell receptor (beta chain). The CDR3 is made up of 14 amino acids. The germline CDR1 and CDR2 sequences are MGHRA and YSYEKL. Trimming removed 4 bases at V and 0 bases at J, with 9 bases between. Authors' processing steps: Cell counts per sample came from amplifying reference gene primers. The protocol was immunoSEQ multiplex PCR, while the TCRdb copy is restricted to in-frame clones and leaves out a portion. V, J and clone size reflect that table, while D and trimming were determined from the DNA. In the table there are about 150,000 clones, approximately 78% of which are singletons. This sample is drawn from a study of blood T cell repertoires in COVID-19. Across the study: Acute-phase and convalescent COVID-19 samples originated in the United States, Italy and Spain. The analysed material was cDNA or gDNA that came from T cells, B-cell-depleted T cells, or PBMCs.

Specimen: peripheral blood. The sequence derives from a human donor with acute or convalescent COVID-19. The donor label of this sample is uncertain. The rearrangement joins TRBV4-1 to TRBJ1-1; no reliable D call. The CDR3 loop reads CASSPLALNTEAFF. Written as DNA, the CDR3 is TGCGCCAGCAGCCCTCTGGCACTGAACACTGAAGCTTTCTTT.